The entry below gives a single T cell receptor beta chain sequence along with its context. Its antigen is currently unknown. This entry comes from a study of T cell repertoires in ileal Crohn's disease. Whole-study context: About half of patients got postoperative therapy: approximately 12 thiopurines, some 19 anti-TNF. Whole-study results and caveats: Clonal expansions were more frequent in active smokers than non-smokers at surgery. Sorted CD8 T cells held more high-frequency clones than CD4.

Each sample's TCRB immunosequencing used five hundred nanograms of biopsy DNA. This table comes from immunoSEQ multiplex PCR, and its TCRdb copy is limited to in-frame clones, with some not included. The sample includes 16,000 or so clones, about 91% of them seen just once. The material sequenced was ileal tissue. The origin of this receptor is an adult with Crohn's disease.

CDR3 sequence: CASSIEGQLYEQYF. Here the CDR3 DNA reads TGTGCCAGTAGTATAGAGGGACAGTTATACGAGCAGTACTTC. This chain uses TRBV19 with TRBJ2-5; 7 bases align to TRBD1. Judging by the DNA end, TRBJ2-7 fits better; the J call may be wrong. The CDR3 is 14 residues long. The germline V gene has CDR1 LNHDA and CDR2 SQIVND (reference sequence).